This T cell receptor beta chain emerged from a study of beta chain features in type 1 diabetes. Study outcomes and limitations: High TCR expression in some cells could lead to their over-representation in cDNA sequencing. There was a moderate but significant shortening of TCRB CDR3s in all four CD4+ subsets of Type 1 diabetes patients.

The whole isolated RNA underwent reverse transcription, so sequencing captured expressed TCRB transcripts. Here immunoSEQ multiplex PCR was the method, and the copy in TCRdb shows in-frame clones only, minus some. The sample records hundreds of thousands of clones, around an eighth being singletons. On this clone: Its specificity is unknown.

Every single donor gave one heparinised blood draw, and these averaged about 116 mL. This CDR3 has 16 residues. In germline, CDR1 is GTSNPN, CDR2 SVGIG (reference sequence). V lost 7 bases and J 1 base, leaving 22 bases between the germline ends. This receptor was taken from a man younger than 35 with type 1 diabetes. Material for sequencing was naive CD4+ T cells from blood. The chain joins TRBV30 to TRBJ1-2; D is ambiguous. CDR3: CAFDPLTGPRNYGYTF. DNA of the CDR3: TGTGCCTTCGACCCCCTCACGGGCCCACGTAACTATGGCTACACCTTC.